This T cell receptor (beta chain) was obtained from a study of human T cells and chemical hapten exposure. Study conclusions and caveats: Compared to controls, expanded TCRs made significantly more large clusters of similar CDR3s.

TCRdb reprocessed the RACE reads via MiXCR and lists one record per CDR3 protein. The profile covers approximately 110,000 distinct CDR3 sequences, with more than 7% appearing a single time and approximately 2.8% taken by the ten largest. With 4 bases clipped from V and 5 bases from J, the junction kept 8 bases outside the gene matches. Germline assignment: CDR1 SGHRS and CDR2 YFSETQ. The length of the CDR3 is 14 residues. This clonotype was counted only a few times. The antigen is unknown. Noted time point: patch test 2, 6 weeks after DPC sensitization. As for treatment: therapeutic diphenylcyclopropenone sensitization with weekly scalp DPC.

The origin of this receptor is a woman in her thirties or forties with alopecia areata. Some clones in this sample may be carry-over from other donors' samples. The chain couples TRBV5-1 to TRBJ1-1; 7 bases are a match to TRBD1. Specimen: whole blood, collected in connection with sensitization to the hapten diphenylcyclopropenone (DPC). The CDR3 sequence: CASSADREGTEAFF. CDR3 in DNA: TGCGCCAGCAGCGCCGACAGGGAAGGGACTGAAGCTTTCTTT.